Below, one T cell receptor beta chain is given with its context. Antigen unknown. Samples were taken at baseline and on day 1 of cycles 4 and 7. Repertoires were generated with immunoSEQ multiplex PCR, while TCRdb's copy carries only in-frame clones and drops some. The sample lists around 68,000 clones, more than 85% occurring once. The data belong to a study of OX40 agonist ivuxolimab in advanced cancers. Overall study context: Patients assigned to dose escalation were diagnosed with hepatocellular carcinoma, melanoma, renal cell or head and neck cancer. Partial responses were observed in three patients, of whom one had hepatocellular carcinoma and two had cutaneous melanoma.

Study results and limitations: At doses 0.1 to 3.0 mg/kg, CD4+ and CD8+ clones expanded.

The germline V and J ends were trimmed by 6 bases and 2 bases, with 11 bases remaining between them. The length of the CDR3 is 13 residues. Germline V gives CDR1 MNHNS, CDR2 SASEGT. This sequence originates from an adult with an advanced solid tumor such as melanoma, head and neck, liver or kidney cancer. The specimen was CD4+ or CD8+ T cells sorted from blood, collected in a trial of the OX40 agonist ivuxolimab. The V and J genes are TRBV6-1 and TRBJ2-7; tentatively, D is TRBD2 (6 bases). The CDR3 sequence is CASRGTGAYEQYF. CDR3 in DNA: TGTGCCAGCAGGGGGACGGGGGCCTACGAGCAGTACTTC.